This T cell receptor (beta chain) was observed in a study of T cells in Graves' hyperthyroidism and ophthalmopathy. Study details: Sampling of peripheral blood happened at initial diagnosis, prior to any treatment.

Broader study findings: Peripheral blood also featured most of the thyroid clonotypes expanded above 0.001.

Per the germline V gene, CDR1 is LNHDA and CDR2 is SQIVND (reference sequence). The CDR3 consists of 13 residues. The V end lost 11 bases, the J end lost 1 base, and 12 bases lay between the germline ends. Aged 18 to 65, the patients had hyperthyroidism that was newly diagnosed and had lasted under 2 months. The diagnoses drew upon clinical symptoms, serum thyroxine and TRAb, thyroid ultrasound and orbital computed tomography. This clonotype has at least ten counts. Antigen unknown. Regions amplified from RNA transcripts were the TCR beta CDR3 regions. An initial round of RT-PCR targeting the TCR CDR3 relied on the HTBI primer set. TCRdb ran MiXCR on the multiplex PCR reads and lists one entry per CDR3 protein. Of 95,000 to 100,000 distinct CDR3 sequences in the sample, under 65% were seen once.

The chain links TRBV19 to TRBJ1-5; possibly TRBD1 for D (5 bases). The receptor was derived from a woman aged 40 to 49 with Graves' hyperthyroidism. Sequencing was carried out using blood. The CDR3 sequence: CALRGPSNQPQHF. As DNA, the CDR3 is TGTGCCTTGAGGGGCCCGAGCAATCAGCCCCAGCATTTT. Variable domain in full (rest from reference TRBV19 and TRBJ1-5): DGGITQSPKYLFRKEGQNVTLSCEQNLNHDAMYWYRQDPGQGLRLIYYSQIVNDFQKGDIAEGYSVSREKKESFPLTVTSAQKNPTAFYLCALRGPSNQPQHFGDGTRLSIL.